This T cell receptor beta chain was obtained from a study of radiotherapy plus CTLA-4 blockade in lung cancer (dated by TCRdb to 2016 to 2018). Concerning the study at large: Among enrolled patients, around 18% had an objective response and 31% reached disease control. Study-wide conclusions, independent of this receptor: After treatment with radiotherapy and ipilimumab, TCR clones that originated in tumors expanded in peripheral blood. Early dynamic changes in blood T cell clones, together with increased serum interferon-beta after radiation, were reported as the strongest predictors of response.

Details on this clone: Its specific antigen is unknown. Base quality data are lacking; no much larger clone is found one base away.

The junction carries 13 bases between V and J, which are trimmed by 4 bases and 3 bases respectively. Looking up the germline V gene yields CDR1 MNHNS and CDR2 SASEGT. From cysteine to valine, the CDR3 is 14 amino acids long. Just CDR3 DNA is preserved here, 42 bases in frame from base 1. The study tested focal radiation therapy combined with CTLA-4 blockade (ipilimumab) in patients with chemo-refractory metastatic non-small-cell lung cancer. Receptor amplification or capture employed the immunoSEQ multiplex PCR assay. Drawn from immuneACCESS, this table holds only the in-frame rearrangements with V and J called that TCRdb kept. Clones are partly lost; checked studies trace under half to an unresolved V gene and leave the rest unexplained. The sample table contains fewer than 75,000 clones; only one count was recorded for 87% of them. 40% to 45% of the sample rests with the top ten.

The sequence came from a human donor with non-small cell lung cancer that progressed on radiotherapy plus ipilimumab. The sequence is built from TRBV6-1 and TRBJ2-7; the D gene may be TRBD1 or TRBD2, since each aligns over 5 bases. This material consisted of peripheral blood, taken from a patient treated with radiotherapy plus ipilimumab. The nucleotides are TGTGCCAGCAGTGGCCCGGGACGGATCTACGAGCAGTACGTC. This encodes CASSGPGRIYEQYV.